These 12 T cell receptor beta chains were sequenced from one sample in a study of blood T cells in healthy people across ages. A second PCR, run for roughly 7 to 12 cycles, used a sample-barcoded 5' primer plus a J-beta primer mix. TCRdb recomputed calls from the 5' RACE reads with MiXCR, one row per CDR3 protein. The data hold some 760,000 distinct CDR3 sequences, with 25% observed a single time. The data also belong to a second study, concerning T cells of mothers and their children.

Sequenced sample: blood. The receptors come from a boy aged 5-17 years in good health.

This clonotype was recorded a few times. The DNA for the CDR3 is TGTGCCAGCAGCGTAGATAACGGGGGCCACAATGAGCAGTTCTTC. Amino acid sequence: CASSVDNGGHNEQFF. This rearrangement joins TRBV7-8 to TRBJ2-1; TRBD1 or TRBD2 may be the D gene (6 bases each). Trimming cost V 5 bases and J 5 bases, with 16 bases left between them. CDR1 SGHVS and CDR2 FQNEAQ come from the germline V gene. The CDR3 is 15 residues long.

This rearrangement joins TRBV6-5 to TRBJ2-5; TRBD1 might be the D (6 bases). CDR3 length: 17 amino acids. CDR1 is MNHEY, CDR2 SVGAGI, per germline. The V end was cut by 0 bases, the J end by 1 base, with 15 bases between. The CDR3: CASSYSSYGTPQETQYF. CDR3 nucleotides: TGTGCCAGCAGTTACTCGAGTTACGGGACACCCCAAGAGACCCAGTACTTC.

V is TRBV7-2 and J is TRBJ2-2, with D perhaps TRBD2 (7 bases). V was cut by 2 bases and J by 4 bases, with 14 bases left in between. CDR3 length: 16 amino acids. Germline lookup yields CDR1 SGHTA and CDR2 FQGNSA. The CDR3 loop is CASSLSEGGLTGELFF. DNA for the CDR3: TGTGCCAGCAGCTTATCCGAGGGGGGGCTCACCGGGGAGCTGTTTTTT. Complete variable domain (other parts from reference TRBV7-2 and TRBJ2-2): GAGVSQSPSNKVTEKGKDVELRCDPISGHTALYWYRQSLGQGLEFLIYFQGNSAPDKSGLPSDRFSAERTGGSVSTLTIQRTQQEDSAVYLCASSLSEGGLTGELFFGEGSRLTVL.

A few counts support this clonotype. The CDR3 reads CASRGEADNSPLHF. CDR3 nucleotide sequence: TGTGCCAGCAGGGGGGAGGCGGATAATTCACCCCTCCACTTT. This chain connects TRBV12-3 or TRBV12-4 to TRBJ1-6, with D maybe TRBD1 (5 bases). Trimming stripped 6 bases from V and 5 bases from J, with 11 bases between. The CDR3 runs to 14 residues.

This clonotype was observed a few times. The rearrangement joins TRBV12-3 or TRBV12-4 to TRBJ2-5; 9 nucleotides align to TRBD2. This CDR3 contains 13 residues. V trimming: 6 bases; J trimming: 4 bases; junction bases outside the gene matches: 3. This CDR3 is CASRLAGRETQYF. The CDR3 bases are TGTGCCAGCAGGCTAGCGGGGCGAGAGACCCAGTACTTC.

The sample holds a few counts of this clonotype. The chain is built from TRBV10-3 and TRBJ2-5; tentatively, D is TRBD1 (5 bases). The J call may be faulty, since TRBJ2-7 better matches the DNA end. The CDR3 contains 13 residues. The germline V gene has CDR1 ENHRY and CDR2 SYGVKD. Written as DNA, the CDR3 is TGTGCCATCAGTGCCGAGACAGCCTACGAGCAGTACTTC. This sequence encodes CAISAETAYEQYF.

Comments on this clonotype: The junction departs from the called germline gene at one end, perhaps through a read error. The chain has TRBV6-2 or TRBV6-3 and TRBJ2-3; 7 nucleotides align to TRBD2. The CDR3 contains 17 residues. Germline-derived CDR1 and CDR2 are MNHEY and SVGEGT. The chain's CDR3 is CASSYSTPGLRTDTQYF. CDR3 in DNA: TGTGCCAGCAGTTACTCGACCCCGGGACTACGTACAGATACGCAGTACTTT.

This clonotype has just a few counts. The V call is TRBV27, the J call TRBJ2-7; D might be TRBD1 (5 bases). Looked up from germline, CDR1 is MNHEY and CDR2 is SMNVEV (reference sequence). Trimming took off 6 bases at V and 5 bases at J, with 11 bases between the two ends. The CDR3 spans 12 residues. The CDR3: CASRGVGDEQYF. For the CDR3, the DNA is TGTGCCAGCAGAGGCGTAGGGGACGAGCAGTACTTC.

This clonotype was recorded a few times. The V and J genes are TRBV6-5 and TRBJ2-3, with TRBD2 as a possible D gene (6 bases). The length of the CDR3 is 15 residues. Trimming took 6 bases from V and 4 from J, leaving 17 bases between them. Germline CDR1 reads MNHEY; CDR2 reads SVGAGI. CDR3 in DNA: TGTGCCAGCAGCTCATGGGCGGGGACTTCAGATACGCAGTATTTT. Protein sequence: CASSSWAGTSDTQYF.

This clonotype was seen a few times. CDR3 in amino acids: CASSPRWGIEQETQYF. The CDR3 DNA sequence: TGTGCCAGCAGCCCGAGGTGGGGGATCGAACAAGAGACCCAGTACTTC. The genes are TRBV7-9 and TRBJ2-5; either TRBD1 or TRBD2 may supply D (5 bases each). This CDR3 region has 16 residues. Germline V CDR1 and CDR2: SEHNR, FQNEAQ (reference sequence). V gave up 5 bases and J gave up 2 bases, with 18 bases separating them.

The V call is TRBV28, the J call TRBJ1-6, with D possibly being TRBD1 (5 bases). This CDR3 spans 13 amino acids. Deletions cut 5 bases from V and 11 bases from J, with 13 bases between. CDR1 and CDR2 from the germline V gene are MDHEN and SYDVKM. The CDR3 DNA follows: TGTGCCAGCAGTCCCGGGGCTGTTCCACCCCTCCACTTT. Its translation: CASSPGAVPPLHF.

The rearrangement uses TRBV29-1 and TRBJ2-7, with D hard to call. The CDR3 has 13 residues. The V end lost 7 bases, the J end lost 0 bases, and 13 bases lay between the germline ends. The germline CDR1 and CDR2 sequences are SQVTM and ANQGSEA. The CDR3, as DNA: TGCAGCGGCACTCAGGAGAACTCCTACGAGCAGTACTTC. Translating it yields CSGTQENSYEQYF.